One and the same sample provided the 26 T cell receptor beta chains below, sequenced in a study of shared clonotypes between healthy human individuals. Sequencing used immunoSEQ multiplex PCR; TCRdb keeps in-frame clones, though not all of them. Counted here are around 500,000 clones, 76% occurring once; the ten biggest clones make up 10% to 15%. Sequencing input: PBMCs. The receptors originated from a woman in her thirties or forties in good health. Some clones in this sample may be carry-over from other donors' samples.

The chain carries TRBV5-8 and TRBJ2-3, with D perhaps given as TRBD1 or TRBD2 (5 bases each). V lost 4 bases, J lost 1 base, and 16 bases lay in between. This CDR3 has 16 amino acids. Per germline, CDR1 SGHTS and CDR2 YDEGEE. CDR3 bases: TGTGCCAGCAGCCGGACCGGGACCATACGCACAGATACGCAGTATTTT. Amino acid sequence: CASSRTGTIRTDTQYF.

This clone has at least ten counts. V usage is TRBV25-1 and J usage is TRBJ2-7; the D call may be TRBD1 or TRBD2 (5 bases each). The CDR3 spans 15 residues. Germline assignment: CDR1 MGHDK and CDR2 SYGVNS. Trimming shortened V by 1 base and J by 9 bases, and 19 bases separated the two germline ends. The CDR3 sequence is CASSESGTYPRGQYF. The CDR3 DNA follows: TGTGCCAGCAGTGAATCAGGGACCTACCCGAGAGGGCAGTACTTC.

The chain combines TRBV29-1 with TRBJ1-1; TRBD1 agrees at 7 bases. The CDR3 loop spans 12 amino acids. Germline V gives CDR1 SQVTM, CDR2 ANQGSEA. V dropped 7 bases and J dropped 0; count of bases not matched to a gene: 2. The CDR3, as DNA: TGCAGCGGAGGGGGCTTGAACACTGAAGCTTTCTTT. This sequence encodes CSGGGLNTEAFF.

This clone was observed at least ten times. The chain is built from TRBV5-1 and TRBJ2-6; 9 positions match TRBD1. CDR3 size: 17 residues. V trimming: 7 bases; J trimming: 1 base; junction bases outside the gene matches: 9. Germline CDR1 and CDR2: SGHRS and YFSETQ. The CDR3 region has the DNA TGCGCCAGCGCGACCGGGACAGGGTTTTCTGGGGCCAACGTCCTGACTTTC. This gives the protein CASATGTGFSGANVLTF.

The CDR3, as DNA: TGTGCCATCAGTGCGACCGGGGGGGACAGGGACGACTATGGCTACACCTTC. It codes for CAISATGGDRDDYGYTF. The chain carries TRBV10-3 and TRBJ1-2; 9 bases match TRBD1. The CDR3 consists of 17 residues. J lost 3 bases, V lost 4 bases, and 12 bases had no gene match. The V gene's germline CDR1 is ENHRY and CDR2 SYGVKD.

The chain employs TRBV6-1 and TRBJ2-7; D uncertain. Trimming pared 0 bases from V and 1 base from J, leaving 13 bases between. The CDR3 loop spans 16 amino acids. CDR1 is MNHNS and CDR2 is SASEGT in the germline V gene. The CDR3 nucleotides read TGTGCCAGCAGTGAAGCTTACTTGCCCGGGTCCTACGAGCAGTACTTC. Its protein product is CASSEAYLPGSYEQYF.

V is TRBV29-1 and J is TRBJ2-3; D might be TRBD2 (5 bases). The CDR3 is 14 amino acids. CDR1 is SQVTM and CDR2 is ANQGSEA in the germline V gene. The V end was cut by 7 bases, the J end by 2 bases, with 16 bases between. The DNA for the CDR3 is TGCAGCGGAAAACGGCGGGCGTACACAGATACGCAGTATTTT. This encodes CSGKRRAYTDTQYF.

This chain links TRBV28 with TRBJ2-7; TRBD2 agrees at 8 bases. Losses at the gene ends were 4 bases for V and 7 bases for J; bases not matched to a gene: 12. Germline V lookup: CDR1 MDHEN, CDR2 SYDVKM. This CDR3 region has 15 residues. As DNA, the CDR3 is TGTGCCAGCAGTTCCACCGGGACTAGGGTGGGTGAGCAGTACTTC. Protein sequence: CASSSTGTRVGEQYF.

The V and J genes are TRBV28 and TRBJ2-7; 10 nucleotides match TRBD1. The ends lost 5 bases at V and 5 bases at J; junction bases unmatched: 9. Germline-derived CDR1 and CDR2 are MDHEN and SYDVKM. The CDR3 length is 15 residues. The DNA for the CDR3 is TGTGCCAGCAGTCCCGGACAGGGGGTGAAAAACGAGCAGTACTTC. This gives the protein CASSPGQGVKNEQYF.

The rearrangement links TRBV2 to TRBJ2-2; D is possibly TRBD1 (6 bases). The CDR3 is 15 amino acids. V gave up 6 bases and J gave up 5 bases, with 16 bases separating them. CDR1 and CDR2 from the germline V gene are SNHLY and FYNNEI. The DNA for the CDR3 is TGTGCCAGCAGGGCCGGTCTAGGGGGTACCGGGGAGCTGTTTTTT. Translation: CASRAGLGGTGELFF.

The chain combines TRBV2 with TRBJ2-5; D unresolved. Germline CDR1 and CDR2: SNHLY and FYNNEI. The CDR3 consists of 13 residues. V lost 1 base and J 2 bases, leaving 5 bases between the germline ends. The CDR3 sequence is CASSEDRQETQYF. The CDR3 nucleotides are TGTGCCAGCAGTGAAGACCGTCAAGAGACCCAGTACTTC.

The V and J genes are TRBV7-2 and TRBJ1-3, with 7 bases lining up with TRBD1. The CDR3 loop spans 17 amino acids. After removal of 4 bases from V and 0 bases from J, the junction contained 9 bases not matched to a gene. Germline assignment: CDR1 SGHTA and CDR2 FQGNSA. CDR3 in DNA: TGTGCCAGCAGCTATGGAGGGGGCCCTAACTCTGGAAACACCATATATTTT. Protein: CASSYGGGPNSGNTIYF.

The CDR3 bases are TGTGCCAGCAGTTTCGGGATCGGCTATGGCTACACCTTC. This encodes CASSFGIGYGYTF. V and J are TRBV28 and TRBJ1-2; D not certain. Germline CDR1 is MDHEN and CDR2 is SYDVKM. V lost 3 bases to trimming and J lost 4 bases, with 9 bases between them. This CDR3 spans 13 amino acids.

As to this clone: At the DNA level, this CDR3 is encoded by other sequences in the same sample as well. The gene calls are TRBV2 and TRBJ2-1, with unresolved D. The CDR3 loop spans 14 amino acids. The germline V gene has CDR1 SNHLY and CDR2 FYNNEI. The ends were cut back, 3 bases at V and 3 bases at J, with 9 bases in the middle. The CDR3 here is CASSEYRSYNEQFF. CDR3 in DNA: TGTGCCAGCAGTGAGTACCGGAGCTACAATGAGCAGTTCTTC.

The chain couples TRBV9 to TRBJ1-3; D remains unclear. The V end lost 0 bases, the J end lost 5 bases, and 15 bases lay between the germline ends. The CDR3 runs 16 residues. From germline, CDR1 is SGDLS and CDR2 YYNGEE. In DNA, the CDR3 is TGTGCCAGCAGCGTAGGTGGCGCGCTAGTAAGAAACACCATATATTTT. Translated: CASSVGGALVRNTIYF.

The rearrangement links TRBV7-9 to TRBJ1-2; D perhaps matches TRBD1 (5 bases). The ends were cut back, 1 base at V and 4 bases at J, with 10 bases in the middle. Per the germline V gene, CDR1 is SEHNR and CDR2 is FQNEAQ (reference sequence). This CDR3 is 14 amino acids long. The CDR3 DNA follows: TGTGCCAGCAGCTTAGGGACAAGTTCCTATGGCTACACCTTC. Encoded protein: CASSLGTSSYGYTF.

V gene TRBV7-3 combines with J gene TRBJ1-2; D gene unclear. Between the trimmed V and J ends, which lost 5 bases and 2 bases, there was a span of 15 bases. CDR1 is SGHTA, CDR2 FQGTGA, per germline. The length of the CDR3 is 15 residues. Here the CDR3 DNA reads TGTGCCAGCAGCCCCGACGGGAAGGGAAACTATGGCTACACCTTC. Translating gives CASSPDGKGNYGYTF.

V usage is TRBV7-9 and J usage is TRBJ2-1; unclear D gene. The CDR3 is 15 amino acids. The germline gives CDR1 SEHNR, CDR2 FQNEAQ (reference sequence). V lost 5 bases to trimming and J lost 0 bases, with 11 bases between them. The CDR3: CASSKKFSSYNEQFF. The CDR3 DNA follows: TGTGCCAGCAGCAAGAAGTTTAGCTCCTACAATGAGCAGTTCTTC.

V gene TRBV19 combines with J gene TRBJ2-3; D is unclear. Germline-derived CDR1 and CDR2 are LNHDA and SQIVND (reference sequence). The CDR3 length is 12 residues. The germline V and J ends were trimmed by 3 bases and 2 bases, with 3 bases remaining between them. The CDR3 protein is CASSMLTDTQYF. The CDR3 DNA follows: TGTGCCAGTAGTATGCTCACAGATACGCAGTATTTT.

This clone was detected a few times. CDR3 sequence reads: CASSSPDRGRNEQFF. The CDR3 region has the DNA TGTGCCAGCAGCTCCCCGGACAGGGGGCGAAATGAGCAGTTCTTC. This chain joins TRBV5-5 and TRBJ2-1, with TRBD1 matching 11 bases. J gave up 7 bases and V 3 bases, and 6 bases lay outside the gene matches. The CDR3 covers 15 residues. The germline gives CDR1 SGHKS, CDR2 YYEKEE (reference sequence).

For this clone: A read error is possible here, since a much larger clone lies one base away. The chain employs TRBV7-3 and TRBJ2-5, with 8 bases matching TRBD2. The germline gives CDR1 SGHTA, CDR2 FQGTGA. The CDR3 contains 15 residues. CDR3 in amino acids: CAGSDRRGGQETQYF. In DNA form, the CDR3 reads TGTGCCGGCAGCGACCGCCGGGGGGGCCAAGAGACCCAGTACTTC.

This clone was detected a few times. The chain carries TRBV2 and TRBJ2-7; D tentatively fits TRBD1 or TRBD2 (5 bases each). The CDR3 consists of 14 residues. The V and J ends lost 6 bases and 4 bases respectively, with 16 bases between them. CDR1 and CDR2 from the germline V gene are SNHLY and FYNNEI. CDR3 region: CASSAGLRGYEQYF. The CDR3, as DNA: TGTGCCAGCAGCGCAGGGTTAAGAGGGTACGAGCAGTACTTC.

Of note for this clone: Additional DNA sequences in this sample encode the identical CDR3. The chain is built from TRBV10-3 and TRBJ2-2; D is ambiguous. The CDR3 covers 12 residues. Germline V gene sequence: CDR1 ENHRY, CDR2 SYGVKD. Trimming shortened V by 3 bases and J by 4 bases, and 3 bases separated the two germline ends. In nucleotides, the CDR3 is TGTGCCATCAGTGAAGGCACCGGGGAGCTGTTTTTT. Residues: CAISEGTGELFF.

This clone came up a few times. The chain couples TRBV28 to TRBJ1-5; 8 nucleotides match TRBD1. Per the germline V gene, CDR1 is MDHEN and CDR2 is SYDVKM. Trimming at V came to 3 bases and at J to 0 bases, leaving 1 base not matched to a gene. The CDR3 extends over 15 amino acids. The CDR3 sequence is CASSLTGDSNQPQHF. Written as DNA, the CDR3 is TGTGCCAGCAGTTTGACAGGGGATAGCAATCAGCCCCAGCATTTT.

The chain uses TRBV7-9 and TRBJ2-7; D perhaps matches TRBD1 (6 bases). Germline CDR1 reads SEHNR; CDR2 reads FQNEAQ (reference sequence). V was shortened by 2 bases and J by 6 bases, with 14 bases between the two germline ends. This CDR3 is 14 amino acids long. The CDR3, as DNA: TGTGCCAGCAGCTTAACAGGGCCCCGGGGCGAGCAGTACTTC. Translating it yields CASSLTGPRGEQYF.

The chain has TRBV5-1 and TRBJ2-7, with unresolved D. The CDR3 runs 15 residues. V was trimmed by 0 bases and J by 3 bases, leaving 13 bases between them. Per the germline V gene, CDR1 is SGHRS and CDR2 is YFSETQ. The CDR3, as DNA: TGCGCCAGCAGCTTGGATGGGCAGATTCACTACGAGCAGTACTTC. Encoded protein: CASSLDGQIHYEQYF.